The next 32 T cell receptor beta chains were all read from a single sample in a study of OX40 agonist ivuxolimab in advanced cancers. Generated by immunoSEQ multiplex PCR, the TCRdb table keeps only in-frame clones and is missing some. Of roughly 100,000 clones detected, about 85% appear once; the ten largest clones hold 3% to 4%. The sequencing here drew on CD4+ or CD8+ T cells sorted from blood, taken in a trial of the OX40 agonist ivuxolimab. The receptors shown here come from an adult with an advanced solid tumor such as melanoma, head and neck, liver or kidney cancer.

The V gene is TRBV2, the J gene TRBJ2-1; unclear D gene. The length of the CDR3 is 14 residues. CDR1 is SNHLY and CDR2 is FYNNEI in the germline V gene. V lost 6 bases to trimming and J lost 7 bases, with 16 bases between them. CDR3 loop: CASRAAVVLNEQFF. Written as DNA, the CDR3 is TGTGCCAGCAGGGCGGCAGTAGTTCTGAATGAGCAGTTCTTC.

This clone has a handful of counts. The chain uses TRBV18 and TRBJ2-7; 9 bases are a match to TRBD1. CDR1 and CDR2 from the germline V gene are KGHSH and LQKENI. This CDR3 region has 14 residues. The V segment lost 3 bases and the J segment 2 bases; nucleotides outside the gene matches: 2. CDR3 amino acids: CASSPGQGPYEQYF. The CDR3 region has the DNA TGTGCCAGCTCACCGGGACAGGGCCCCTACGAGCAGTACTTC.

This chain uses TRBV27 with TRBJ1-1; unclear D gene. CDR3 length equals 14 residues. V lost 4 bases to trimming and J lost 1 base, with 10 bases between them. Germline-derived CDR1 and CDR2 are MNHEY and SMNVEV (reference sequence). The CDR3 protein is CASSSERENTEAFF. The CDR3 nucleotides read TGTGCCAGCAGTTCCGAGAGGGAGAACACTGAAGCTTTCTTT.

This chain connects TRBV2 to TRBJ2-1, with 8 positions matching TRBD2. CDR1 and CDR2 from the germline V gene are SNHLY and FYNNEI. Trimming cost V 2 bases and J 5 bases; bases outside gene matches: 5. The CDR3 extends over 15 amino acids. Here the CDR3 DNA reads TGTGCCAGCAGTGAAACAGCGGGAGAAAACAATGAGCAGTTCTTC. It translates to CASSETAGENNEQFF.

Only a few counts were recorded for this clone. CDR3 nucleotide sequence: TGTGCCAGTAGCCGTGGGACTAGCGGACTCTACGAGCAGTACTTC. Translated, it gives CASSRGTSGLYEQYF. The chain links TRBV19 to TRBJ2-7; 11 nucleotides line up with TRBD2. The ends lost 6 bases at V and 3 bases at J; junction bases unmatched: 7. The CDR3 extends over 15 amino acids. Germline V gives CDR1 LNHDA, CDR2 SQIVND (reference sequence).

The chain recombines TRBV28 with TRBJ2-1; D unclear. Per germline, CDR1 MDHEN and CDR2 SYDVKM. V lost 8 bases, J lost 8 bases, and 7 bases lay in between. The CDR3 sequence is 10 residues long. CDR3 in DNA: TGTGCCAGCGGAGTGGATGAGCAGTTCTTC. This gives the protein CASGVDEQFF.

This rearrangement joins TRBV7-6 to TRBJ1-1; TRBD1 is a possible D gene (5 bases). Germline assignment: CDR1 SGHVS and CDR2 FNYEAQ. CDR3 length equals 14 residues. V lost 5 bases and J 4 bases, leaving 14 bases between the germline ends. This CDR3 reads CASSPIIGGTEAFF. CDR3 coding DNA: TGTGCCAGCAGCCCCATCATCGGGGGCACTGAAGCTTTCTTT.

Concerning this clone: This CDR3 is also generated by other DNA sequences in the sample. The J gene is TRBJ2-2, the V gene TRBV9, with D unresolved. The CDR3 runs 12 residues. Germline CDR1 is SGDLS and CDR2 is YYNGEE. V was pared by 2 bases and J by 6 bases, with 5 bases between. The chain's CDR3 is CASSVLSGELFF. The CDR3 coding sequence is TGTGCCAGCAGCGTTTTATCCGGGGAGCTGTTTTTT.

This chain links TRBV5-1 with TRBJ2-5; D may be TRBD2 (6 bases). The ends were cut back, 8 bases at V and 5 bases at J, with 25 bases in the middle. The germline V gene encodes CDR1 SGHRS and CDR2 YFSETQ. The CDR3 spans 16 residues. The CDR3 coding sequence is TGCGCCAGTGCGTTGAATGGAGGAGGGGCGGGGGAGACCCAGTACTTC. Protein: CASALNGGGAGETQYF.

This clone was counted between two and nine times. The chain is built from TRBV6-1 and TRBJ2-3; D perhaps matches TRBD2 (6 bases). Deletions cut 6 bases from V and 0 bases from J, with 7 bases between. Germline lookup yields CDR1 MNHNS and CDR2 SASEGT. The CDR3 extends over 13 amino acids. CDR3 amino acids: CASRLASTDTQYF. The CDR3 DNA reads as TGTGCCAGCAGACTAGCTAGCACAGATACGCAGTATTTT.

The V and J genes are TRBV30 and TRBJ2-2, with TRBD2 matching over 13 bases. J gave up 0 bases and V 4 bases, and 5 bases lay outside the gene matches. The CDR3 loop spans 17 amino acids. CDR1 GTSNPN and CDR2 SVGIG come from the germline V gene (reference sequence). CDR3 sequence (DNA): TGTGCCTGGAACCTTGGGACTAGCGGGACGAACACCGGGGAGCTGTTTTTT. It specifies CAWNLGTSGTNTGELFF.

The CDR3 reads CASRRDGCSNQPQHF. In DNA, the CDR3 is TGTGCCAGCAGACGGGACGGATGTAGCAATCAGCCCCAGCATTTT. The chain employs TRBV11-3 and TRBJ1-5, with TRBD1 as a possible D gene (5 bases). The CDR3 length is 15 residues. Trimming stripped 6 bases from V and 0 bases from J, with 12 bases between. Germline CDR1 is SGHNT and CDR2 is YENEEA.

Here the CDR3 reads CASSGGYEQYF. CDR3 coding DNA: TGTGCCAGCAGTGGGGGATACGAGCAGTACTTC. The chain employs TRBV25-1 and TRBJ2-7; D gene unclear. Germline V gene sequence: CDR1 MGHDK, CDR2 SYGVNS. Trimming took 4 bases from V and 4 from J, leaving 5 bases between them. The CDR3 is 11 amino acids.

This clone has a single count. The J gene is TRBJ2-3, the V gene TRBV7-9; D perhaps matches TRBD2 (6 bases). Trimming left V 5 bases short and J 2 bases short, with 20 bases between. Germline CDR1 reads SEHNR; CDR2 reads FQNEAQ (reference sequence). This CDR3 has 17 residues. The CDR3 coding sequence is TGTGCCAGCAGCCAACTTACTCCGGGAGAGTTCACAGATACGCAGTATTTT. Translated, it gives CASSQLTPGEFTDTQYF.

The rearrangement uses TRBV18 and TRBJ1-2; TRBD1 might be the D (6 bases). The CDR3 runs 14 residues. CDR1 is KGHSH and CDR2 is LQKENI in the germline V gene. Trimming pared 3 bases from V and 0 bases from J, leaving 8 bases between. The CDR3 region is CASSPNRANYGYTF. CDR3 nucleotides: TGTGCCAGCTCACCCAACAGGGCTAACTATGGCTACACCTTC.

The chain is built from TRBV7-8 and TRBJ2-2; D uncertain. This CDR3 is built from 14 residues. The ends were cut back, 3 bases at V and 3 bases at J, with 8 bases in the middle. The germline gives CDR1 SGHVS, CDR2 FQNEAQ. The CDR3 sequence: CASSLSGYTGELFF. In DNA, the CDR3 is TGTGCCAGCAGCTTGTCGGGCTACACCGGGGAGCTGTTTTTT.

The chain uses TRBV7-9 and TRBJ2-2; TRBD1 matches at 8 bases. V was pared by 5 bases and J by 5 bases, with 10 bases of the junction left unmatched. Germline V gene sequence: CDR1 SEHNR, CDR2 FQNEAQ (reference sequence). The CDR3 runs to 16 residues. CDR3: CASSDTGTGLTGELFF. For the CDR3, the DNA is TGTGCCAGCAGCGACACCGGGACAGGACTAACCGGGGAGCTGTTTTTT.

The chain carries TRBV5-6 and TRBJ1-1; the D is unclear. This CDR3 spans 13 amino acids. In germline, CDR1 is SGHDT, CDR2 YYEEEE. The V and J ends lost 0 bases and 8 bases respectively, with 11 bases between them. Here the CDR3 DNA reads TGTGCCAGCAGCTTGGTCAGTACCAACGAAGCTTTCTTT. It specifies CASSLVSTNEAFF.

V and J are TRBV11-2 and TRBJ2-1; TRBD2 agrees at 10 bases. V was clipped by 8 bases and J by 8 bases; unmatched bases: 15. The germline CDR1 and CDR2 sequences are SGHAT and FQNNGV. This CDR3 region has 16 residues. Here the CDR3 reads CASALKFASGSYEQFF. CDR3 nucleotides: TGTGCCAGCGCCTTAAAGTTTGCTAGCGGGAGCTATGAGCAGTTCTTC.

The chain links TRBV27 to TRBJ1-1; D possibly corresponds to TRBD1 (6 bases). Trimming removed 7 bases at V and 1 base at J, with 16 bases between. In germline, CDR1 is MNHEY, CDR2 SMNVEV (reference sequence). CDR3 size: 15 residues. CDR3 in amino acids: CASTLQGHSNTEAFF. CDR3 DNA sequence: TGTGCCAGCACCCTGCAGGGACACTCGAACACTGAAGCTTTCTTT.

The rearrangement uses TRBV4-1 and TRBJ1-2; D unclear. Trimming took 0 bases from V and 4 from J, leaving 9 bases between them. CDR1 is MGHRA, CDR2 YSYEKL, per germline. The CDR3 contains 14 residues. DNA of the CDR3: TGCGCCAGCAGCCAAGATCTCCCATCCTATGGCTACACCTTC. It yields the protein CASSQDLPSYGYTF.

This chain joins TRBV2 and TRBJ1-1; 8 bases agree with TRBD1. With 8 bases clipped from V and 1 base from J, the junction kept 0 bases outside the gene matches. The CDR3 totals 12 residues. CDR1 and CDR2 (germline): SNHLY, FYNNEI. The CDR3 region is CASGTGNTEAFF. The CDR3 DNA is TGTGCCAGCGGGACAGGGAACACTGAAGCTTTCTTT. The entire variable domain, with the rest obtained from reference TRBV2 and TRBJ1-1, is as follows: EPEVTQTPSHQVTQMGQEVILRCVPISNHLYFYWYRQILGQKVEFLVSFYNNEISEKSEIFDDQFSVERPDGSNFTLKIRSTKLEDSAMYFCASGTGNTEAFFGQGTRLTVV.

This chain connects TRBV9 to TRBJ2-5; D gene unclear. The J call may be incorrect, as the DNA end agrees better with TRBJ2-7. The CDR3 has 15 amino acids. Germline V lookup: CDR1 SGDLS, CDR2 YYNGEE. CDR3 residues: CASSVEVGIAYEQYF. The CDR3 DNA sequence: TGTGCCAGCAGCGTAGAGGTGGGTATCGCGTACGAGCAGTACTTC.

The chain combines TRBV28 with TRBJ1-5, with D perhaps matching TRBD1 (5 bases). V was trimmed by 6 bases and J by 0 bases, leaving 18 bases between them. This CDR3 has 17 amino acids. Germline values: CDR1 MDHEN, CDR2 SYDVKM. CDR3 amino acids: CASRDGTEVISNQPQHF. The CDR3 DNA reads TGTGCCAGCAGAGACGGGACGGAGGTCATTAGCAATCAGCCCCAGCATTTT.

The chain carries TRBV11-1 and TRBJ2-3; D might be TRBD2 (6 bases). Germline CDR1 SGHAT, CDR2 FQDESV (reference sequence). The CDR3 extends over 16 amino acids. V lost 7 bases and J lost 1, with 18 bases in between. Written as DNA, the CDR3 is TGTGCCAGCACAAAAAATGGGGCTAGCGGCACAGATACGCAGTATTTT. It translates to CASTKNGASGTDTQYF.

A few counts support this clone. CDR3 amino acids: CASSLFGDYGYTF. The CDR3 region has the DNA TGCGCCAGCAGCTTGTTCGGAGACTATGGCTACACCTTC. This chain links TRBV5-1 with TRBJ1-2; D is unclear. The germline V and J ends were trimmed by 1 base and 3 bases, with 7 bases remaining between them. CDR3 size: 13 residues. CDR1 and CDR2 from the germline V gene are SGHRS and YFSETQ.

This chain joins TRBV11-1 and TRBJ2-7; 11 nucleotides line up with TRBD1. The germline V gene encodes CDR1 SGHAT and CDR2 FQDESV (reference sequence). The CDR3 contains 14 residues. The junction had 6 bases not matched to a gene; V was cut back by 5 bases and J by 6 bases. This CDR3 reads CASSPGQGAGEQYF. CDR3 bases: TGTGCCAGCAGCCCCGGACAGGGGGCAGGCGAGCAGTACTTC.

The genes are TRBV19 and TRBJ1-5; no clear D. Trimming stripped 0 bases from V and 0 bases from J, with 6 bases between. Germline assignment: CDR1 LNHDA and CDR2 SQIVND (reference sequence). This CDR3 contains 15 residues. CDR3 residues: CASSIEWNSNQPQHF. The CDR3 DNA follows: TGTGCCAGTAGTATAGAGTGGAATAGCAATCAGCCCCAGCATTTT.

This chain connects TRBV14 to TRBJ2-1, with TRBD1 identical over 11 bases. Per germline, CDR1 SGHDN and CDR2 FVKESK. V lost 4 bases and J lost 7; bases outside the gene matches: 6. The CDR3 loop spans 15 amino acids. Here the CDR3 DNA reads TGTGCCAGCAGCCCAACCGGGACAGGGGGGAATGAGCAGTTCTTC. Its protein is CASSPTGTGGNEQFF.

This clone was counted between two and nine times. The chain is built from TRBV29-1 and TRBJ2-7; D possibly matches TRBD1 or TRBD2 (6 bases each). The CDR3 loop spans 13 amino acids. V lost 4 bases, J lost 6 bases, and 16 bases lay in between. The germline CDR1 and CDR2 sequences are SQVTM and ANQGSEA. This CDR3 reads CSVVYSGGREQYF. The CDR3 nucleotides are TGCAGCGTTGTCTATAGTGGGGGGCGCGAGCAGTACTTC.

The chain uses TRBV29-1 and TRBJ1-4; D uncertain. The V and J ends lost 7 bases and 7 bases respectively, with 10 bases between them. Germline-derived CDR1 and CDR2 are SQVTM and ANQGSEA. The CDR3 sequence is 11 residues long. The CDR3 nucleotides read TGCAGCGGTGGGGTCTTTGAAAAACTGTTTTTT. It encodes CSGGVFEKLFF.

J is TRBJ2-5 and V is TRBV5-1, with D tentatively TRBD1 or TRBD2 (5 bases each). Germline CDR1 SGHRS, CDR2 YFSETQ. The V end was cut by 0 bases, the J end by 5 bases, with 11 bases between. This CDR3 has 14 amino acids. The CDR3 DNA reads TGCGCCAGCAGCTTGGCCGTCGGGACGGAGACCCAGTACTTC. Translated, it gives CASSLAVGTETQYF.